This record concerns one TCR beta chain sequence. The sample comes from a study of blood T cell repertoires in COVID-19. The CDR3 is made up of 15 amino acids. The germline CDR1 and CDR2 sequences are MNHEY and SVGAGI. V dropped 7 bases and J dropped 5 bases, with 20 bases sitting between them. Under the authors' procedure: It was from reference gene primer amplification that nucleated cell counts were estimated. Assay: immunoSEQ multiplex PCR; the TCRdb copy retains only in-frame clones and omits some. The D gene and trimming were derived from the DNA, and the V and J assignments and clone size from that table. The data hold roughly 180,000 clones, with around nine tenths observed a single time.

Sequencing was done on a sample of peripheral blood. This clonotype was obtained from an older man with active or convalescent COVID-19. The chain uses TRBV6-5 and TRBJ1-2; D may be TRBD1 (5 bases). For the CDR3, the DNA is TGTGCCAGCACCGAGAGCGGAGGGACGATATATGGCTACACCTTC. It specifies CASTESGGTIYGYTF.